This T cell receptor beta chain was identified in a study of blood T cells in healthy people across ages. General study points: When set beside aged donors, long-lived donors presented more naive CD4+ cells and higher diversity.

Notes on this clonotype: No antigen is known for it. This may arise from a read error, as a much more abundant clone is one base away.

PCR was performed a second time for about 6 to 11 cycles using a sample-barcoded 5' primer and a J-beta primer mix. One entry per CDR3 protein, called by TCRdb with MiXCR from the 5' RACE reads. The sample holds 850,000 or so distinct CDR3 sequences; more than 25% are singletons and the top ten take 17%. V shed 5 bases and J shed 6 bases, with 17 bases lying between them. Germline assignment: CDR1 GTSNPN and CDR2 SVGIG (reference sequence). This CDR3 spans 14 amino acids. The sequence was obtained from an elderly woman in good health. This chain joins TRBV30 and TRBJ2-1; tentatively, D is TRBD2 (7 bases). Sequenced input: blood. The CDR3 loop is CAWSGGGACNEQFF. CDR3 nucleotide sequence: TGTGCCTGGTCAGGTGGGGGGGCATGCAATGAGCAGTTCTTC.